The text below deals with one T cell receptor beta chain. It lacks a known antigen. Base qualities are not provided; no much larger clone lies one nucleotide away. As a first step, CD3+ T cells were rested overnight at 2.5 million to 3 million cells/mL in RPMI 1640 lacking fetal bovine serum. MACS immunomagnetic beads were used, per the manufacturer's instructions, to isolate CD3+ T cells from PBMCs. The sample comes from a study of T cell repertoires and leukemia-associated antigens (dated by TCRdb to the late 2010s). Study-level background: Around 16 million effective reads were obtained overall, with each sample giving about 5.1 to 6.6 million read pairs and about 3.3 to 5.0 million effective reads. The study aimed to identify which antigen a TCR Vbeta21 clone previously found in CML patients recognizes, using in vitro peptide stimulation of healthy T cells.

Total RNA was extracted from the cultured T cells using TRIzol reagent. 5' rapid amplification of cDNA ends (5'RACE) was used to amplify TCRbeta libraries from RNA. Before sequencing, library concentration and integrity were assessed using Qubit, an Agilent instrument, and quantitative PCR. A commercial service provider sequenced the qualified libraries on Illumina HiSeq or MiSeq. Under the source paper's analysis protocol: TCR sequences in each sample were identified with MiXCR version 1.8.2. For a clone to be considered qualified, a CDR3 longer than four amino acids, an in-frame nucleotide length, and the absence of a stop codon were required. An effective read was defined as a read containing the complete CDR3 structure. RT-PCR with 24 Vbeta primers, GeneScan spectratyping, and Sanger sequencing were used to validate expanded clones. TCRdb ran its own pipeline on the public reads, namely fastp trimming at Q25 and MiXCR clone calling, and kept in-frame beta chains. Identical CDR3 protein sequences are pooled into one entry, listed with their most common genes and DNA. The V and J calls were determined by TCRdb, not by the authors. Present in this sample are 9,700 or so distinct CDR3 sequences, roughly 43% of which were seen just once. In total, the top ten clones hold roughly 50% of the sample.

The study at large found these results: Numbers of Vbeta genes (about 59), Jbeta genes (more than 12), VDJ rearrangements and unique CDR3s did not differ significantly among the four groups. The antigen specificity and function of the expanded clones were not directly tested, and further investigation of both was required.

Taken from cysteine to phenylalanine, the CDR3 has 14 residues. The kept DNA is CDR3 alone, 42 bases in frame from the first base. Based on the germline V gene (reference sequence), the CDR1 and CDR2 sequences are DFQATT and SNEGSKA. At the junction V is shortened by 3 bases and J by 8 bases; bases outside the gene matches: 9. The V and J segments used are TRBV20-1 and TRBJ2-1, with 8 junctional bases fitting TRBD2. Source material: CD3+ T cells sorted from blood and cultured. This clonotype was sampled from a female donor in good health. Read as DNA, the sequence is TGCAGTGCTAGTTCACTAGCGGACCTGGATGAGCAGTTCTTC. Its coded protein is CSASSLADLDEQFF.